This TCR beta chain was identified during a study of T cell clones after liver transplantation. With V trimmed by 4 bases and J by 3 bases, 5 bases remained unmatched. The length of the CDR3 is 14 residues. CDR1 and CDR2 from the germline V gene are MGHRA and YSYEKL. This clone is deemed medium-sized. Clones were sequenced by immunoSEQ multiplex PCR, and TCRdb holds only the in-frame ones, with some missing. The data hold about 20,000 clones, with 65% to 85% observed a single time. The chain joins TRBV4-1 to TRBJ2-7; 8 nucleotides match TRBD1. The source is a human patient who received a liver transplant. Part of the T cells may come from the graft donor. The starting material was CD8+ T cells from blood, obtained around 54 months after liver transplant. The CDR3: CASSPEGQGYEQYF. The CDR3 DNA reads TGCGCCAGCAGCCCAGAAGGACAGGGCTACGAGCAGTACTTC.